The 8 T cell receptor beta chains below all came from one sample that was sequenced in a study of T cell responses to AZD1222 COVID-19 vaccine. Generated by immunoSEQ multiplex PCR, the TCRdb table keeps only in-frame clones and is missing some. Of some 170,000 clones listed, around nine tenths are singletons. The starting material was peripheral blood, obtained on day 0 of AZD1222 vaccination. The receptor set was obtained from an adult in good health.

CDR3 region: CATSRDLARPATNEKLFF. Here the CDR3 DNA reads TGTGCCACCAGCAGAGATTTGGCCAGGCCCGCAACTAATGAAAAACTGTTTTTT. This rearrangement joins TRBV15 to TRBJ1-4; D gene unclear. Germline CDR1 reads LNHNV; CDR2 reads YYDKDF (reference sequence). The CDR3 consists of 18 residues. Trimming took off 0 bases at V and 0 bases at J, with 14 bases between the two ends.

The J gene is TRBJ1-6, the V gene TRBV6-6; no reliable D call. CDR3 length: 12 amino acids. In germline, CDR1 is MNHNY, CDR2 SVGAGI (reference sequence). V was trimmed by 5 bases and J by 10 bases, leaving 9 bases between them. The CDR3 protein is CASSPTGSPLHF. In DNA, the CDR3 is TGTGCCAGCAGTCCGACTGGGTCACCCCTCCACTTT.

This clone was seen only a few times. The chain has TRBV7-2 and TRBJ1-5; possible D gene TRBD1, 6 bases. Trimming cost V 1 base and J 12 bases, with 19 bases left between them. CDR3 size: 15 residues. Germline-derived CDR1 and CDR2 are SGHTA and FQGNSA. The CDR3 region is CASSLVAGGQGRQHF. CDR3 nucleotide sequence: TGTGCCAGCAGCTTAGTGGCAGGAGGTCAGGGGCGCCAGCATTTT.

This rearrangement joins TRBV5-1 to TRBJ2-1; maybe TRBD1 (5 bases). Germline V CDR1 and CDR2: SGHRS, YFSETQ. This CDR3 is 15 amino acids long. Trimming took 0 bases from V and 0 from J, leaving 7 bases between them. DNA for the CDR3: TGCGCCAGCAGCTTGGACAGGTTCTCCTACAATGAGCAGTTCTTC. It is translated as CASSLDRFSYNEQFF.

The chain carries TRBV11-2 and TRBJ1-3; no reliable D call. CDR1 and CDR2 (germline): SGHAT, FQNNGV. The V and J ends lost 5 bases and 0 bases respectively, with 5 bases between them. The CDR3 extends over 13 amino acids. The CDR3 coding sequence is TGTGCCAGCAGCCATGCCTCTGGAAACACCATATATTTT. Amino acid sequence: CASSHASGNTIYF.

This clone was seen many times. The rearrangement joins TRBV4-2 to TRBJ2-3, with D unclear. Per the germline V gene, CDR1 is LGHNA and CDR2 is YNFKEQ. The CDR3 runs to 12 residues. Trimming removed 5 bases from V and 9 bases from J, with 12 bases in between. CDR3 in DNA: TGTGCCAGCAGCTTCACACTGGGCACGCAGTATTTT. It is translated as CASSFTLGTQYF.

The chain links TRBV30 to TRBJ1-2; D possibly corresponds to TRBD1 (5 bases). Deletions cut 4 bases from V and 2 bases from J, with 11 bases between. Germline values: CDR1 GTSNPN, CDR2 SVGIG (reference sequence). The CDR3 is 13 amino acids. Here the CDR3 reads CAWTYGGNYGYTF. In DNA, the CDR3 is TGTGCCTGGACCTACGGGGGGAACTATGGCTACACCTTC.

The chain uses TRBV5-4 and TRBJ2-5, with D perhaps TRBD1 or TRBD2 (6 bases each). CDR1 SGHNT and CDR2 YYREEE come from the germline V gene (reference sequence). The CDR3 consists of 14 residues. V dropped 3 bases and J dropped 5 bases, with 14 bases sitting between them. CDR3 coding DNA: TGTGCCAGCAGCTGGACCCGGGGGCAGGAGACCCAGTACTTC. Protein product: CASSWTRGQETQYF.